This TCR beta chain stems from a study of blood T cell repertoires in COVID-19. Study-level background: From the United States, Italy and Spain came samples of acute and convalescent COVID-19. In each case, the material was cDNA or gDNA derived from T cells, B-cell-depleted T cells, or PBMCs.

As processed by the authors: Estimated nucleated cell counts came from reference gene primer amplification. The table came from immunoSEQ multiplex PCR; TCRdb's copy has only in-frame clones and leaves some out. V and J calls and clone size are copied from that table; D and trimming were computed from the DNA. The table shows about 230,000 clones, with 87% occurring only once. The germline V gene encodes CDR1 SGHAT and CDR2 FQNNGV. The CDR3 consists of 17 residues. V gave up 4 bases and J gave up 0 bases; unmatched junction bases: 8. This TCR was recovered from a woman in her late teens or twenties who had recovered from COVID-19. V is TRBV11-2 and J is TRBJ2-4; 8 bases line up with TRBD1. The sample taken for sequencing was peripheral blood. This chain's CDR3 is CASSSRDRRLAKNIQYF. The CDR3 DNA follows: TGTGCCAGCAGCTCTAGGGACAGGCGACTAGCCAAAAACATTCAGTACTTC.